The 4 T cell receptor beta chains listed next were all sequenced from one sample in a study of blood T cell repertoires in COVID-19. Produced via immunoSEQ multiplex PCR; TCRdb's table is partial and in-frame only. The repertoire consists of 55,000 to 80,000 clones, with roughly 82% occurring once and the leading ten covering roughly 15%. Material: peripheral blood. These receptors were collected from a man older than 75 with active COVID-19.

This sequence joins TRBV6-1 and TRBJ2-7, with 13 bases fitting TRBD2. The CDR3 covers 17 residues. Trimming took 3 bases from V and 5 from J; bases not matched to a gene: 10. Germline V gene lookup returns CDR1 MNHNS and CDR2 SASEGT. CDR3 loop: CASSERTSGSKHDEQYF. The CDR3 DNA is TGTGCCAGCAGTGAGAGGACTAGCGGGAGTAAGCACGACGAGCAGTACTTC.

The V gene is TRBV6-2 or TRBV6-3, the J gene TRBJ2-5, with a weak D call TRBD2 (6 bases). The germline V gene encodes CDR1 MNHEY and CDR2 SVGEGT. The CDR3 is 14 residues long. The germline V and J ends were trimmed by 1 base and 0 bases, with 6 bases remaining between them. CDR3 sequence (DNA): TGTGCCAGCAGTTACTGGACTAACCAAGAGACCCAGTACTTC. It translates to CASSYWTNQETQYF.

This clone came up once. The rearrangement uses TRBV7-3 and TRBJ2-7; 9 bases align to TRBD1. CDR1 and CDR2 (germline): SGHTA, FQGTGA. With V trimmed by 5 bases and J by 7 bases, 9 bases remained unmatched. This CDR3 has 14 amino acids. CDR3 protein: CASSLQGALGEQYF. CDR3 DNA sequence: TGTGCCAGCAGCCTACAGGGGGCGTTGGGGGAGCAGTACTTC.

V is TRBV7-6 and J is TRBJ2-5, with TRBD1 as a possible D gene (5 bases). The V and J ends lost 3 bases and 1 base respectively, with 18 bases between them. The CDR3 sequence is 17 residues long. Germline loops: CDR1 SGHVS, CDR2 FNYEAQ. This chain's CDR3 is CASSLGPAGSFQETQYF. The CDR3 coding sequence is TGTGCCAGCAGCTTGGGCCCGGCAGGGTCATTCCAAGAGACCCAGTACTTC.